What follows is one TCR beta chain and its context. TCR beta from blood CD8+ and CD4+ T cells was sequenced. Healthy donors formed controls matched for age and sex. It was negative isolation that provided the CD8+ and CD4+ T cells, whereas TEMRA cells were enriched by FACS. The data were obtained in a study of CD8 T cells in Susac syndrome. Reverse transcription of roughly 0.5 to 1 ug RNA used random hexamers. TCR beta CDR3 was amplified by immunoSEQ multiplex PCR. This amplification extended across 54 Vbeta and 13 Jbeta segments. TCRdb fed the immunoSEQ multiplex PCR reads into MiXCR, producing one record per CDR3 protein. The sample has approximately 150,000 distinct CDR3 sequences, 80% to 95% seen once; the top ten hold more than 0.11%. V lost 6 bases, J lost 0 bases, and 8 bases lay in between. The CDR3 extends over 13 amino acids. The germline gives CDR1 LNHDA, CDR2 SQIVND (reference sequence).

The V gene is TRBV19, the J gene TRBJ1-1, with D perhaps matching TRBD1 (5 bases). The origin of this receptor is a human donor in good health. The source material was CD4+ T cells from PBMCs. CDR3 loop: CASRDKMNTEAFF. For the CDR3, the DNA is TGTGCCAGTAGGGACAAAATGAACACTGAAGCTTTCTTT.